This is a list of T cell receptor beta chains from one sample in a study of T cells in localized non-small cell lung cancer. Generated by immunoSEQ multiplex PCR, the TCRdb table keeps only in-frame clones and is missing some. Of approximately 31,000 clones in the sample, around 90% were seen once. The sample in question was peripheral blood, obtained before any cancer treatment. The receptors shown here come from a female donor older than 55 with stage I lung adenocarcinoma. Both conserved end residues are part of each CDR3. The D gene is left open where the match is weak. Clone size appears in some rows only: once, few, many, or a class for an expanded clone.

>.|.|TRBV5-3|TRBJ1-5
CARSLGQPQHF
TGTGCCAGAAGCTTGGGTCAGCCCCAGCATTTT
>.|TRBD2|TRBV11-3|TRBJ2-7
CASSLDSGNREQYF
TGTGCCAGCAGCTTAGATAGCGGGAATCGCGAGCAGTACTTC
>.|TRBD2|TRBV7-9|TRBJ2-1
CASSYTSGRAAEQFF
TGTGCCAGCAGTTATACTAGCGGGAGGGCCGCCGAGCAGTTCTTC
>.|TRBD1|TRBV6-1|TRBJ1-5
CASSSPTGHQPQHF
TGTGCCAGCAGTTCACCGACAGGGCATCAGCCCCAGCATTTT
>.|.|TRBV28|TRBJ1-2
CANSLLSGGYTF
TGTGCCAACAGTTTATTGAGCGGAGGCTACACCTTC
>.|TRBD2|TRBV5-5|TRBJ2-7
CASSPRASGAYEQYF
TGTGCCAGCAGCCCCCGGGCTAGCGGAGCCTACGAGCAGTACTTC
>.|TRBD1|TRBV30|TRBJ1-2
CAWSLLGTALYGYTF
TGTGCCTGGAGTCTGCTTGGGACAGCGCTCTATGGCTACACCTTC
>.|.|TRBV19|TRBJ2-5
CASSILGSQETQYF
TGTGCCAGTAGTATATTAGGGAGCCAAGAGACCCAGTACTTC
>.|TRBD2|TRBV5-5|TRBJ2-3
CASSSASGGTDTQYF
TGTGCCAGCAGCTCCGCTAGCGGGGGCACAGATACGCAGTATTTT
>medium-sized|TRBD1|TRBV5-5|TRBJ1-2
CASLGQALGGYTF
TGTGCCAGCCTGGGACAGGCCCTGGGTGGCTACACCTTC
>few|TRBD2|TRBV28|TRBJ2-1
CASSIIAGGQGNEQFF
TGTGCCAGCAGCATCATAGCGGGAGGGCAAGGCAATGAGCAGTTCTTC
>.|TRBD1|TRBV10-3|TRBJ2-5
CAISESTGVGETQYF
TGTGCCATCAGTGAGTCGACAGGGGTTGGGGAGACCCAGTACTTC
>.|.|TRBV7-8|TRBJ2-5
CASSLAKTRFQETQYF
TGTGCCAGCAGCTTAGCTAAAACCAGATTCCAAGAGACCCAGTACTTC
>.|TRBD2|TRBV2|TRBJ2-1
CASSDQLAGNEQFF
TGTGCCAGCAGTGATCAGCTAGCGGGAAATGAGCAGTTCTTC
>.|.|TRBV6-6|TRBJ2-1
CASSEGSVAWEQFF
TGTGCCAGCAGCGAGGGTTCGGTAGCCTGGGAGCAGTTCTTC
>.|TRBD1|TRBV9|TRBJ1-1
CASSGDSDTEAFF
TGTGCCAGCAGCGGGGACAGTGACACTGAAGCTTTCTTT
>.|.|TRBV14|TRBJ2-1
CASSLYNEQFF
TGTGCCAGCAGCCTATACAATGAGCAGTTCTTC
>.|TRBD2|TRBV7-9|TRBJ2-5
CASSLLAGVQETQYF
TGTGCCAGCAGCCTACTAGCGGGAGTTCAAGAGACCCAGTACTTC
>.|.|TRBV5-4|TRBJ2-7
CASSLTGQSGEQYF
TGTGCCAGCAGCTTGACAGGGCAATCGGGCGAGCAGTACTTC
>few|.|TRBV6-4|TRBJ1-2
CASSEPLTQTGGYTF
TGTGCCAGCAGTGAACCACTGACCCAGACTGGGGGCTACACCTTC
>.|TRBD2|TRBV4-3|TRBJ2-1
CASSNSGSGWEQFF
TGCGCCAGCAGCAATAGCGGGAGTGGTTGGGAGCAGTTCTTC
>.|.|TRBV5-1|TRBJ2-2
CASSLDRVSTGELFF
TGCGCCAGCAGCTTGGACAGGGTGAGCACCGGGGAGCTGTTTTTT
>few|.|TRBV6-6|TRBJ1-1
CASSYSSGTTEAFF
TGTGCCAGCAGTTACTCGTCAGGGACCACTGAAGCTTTCTTT